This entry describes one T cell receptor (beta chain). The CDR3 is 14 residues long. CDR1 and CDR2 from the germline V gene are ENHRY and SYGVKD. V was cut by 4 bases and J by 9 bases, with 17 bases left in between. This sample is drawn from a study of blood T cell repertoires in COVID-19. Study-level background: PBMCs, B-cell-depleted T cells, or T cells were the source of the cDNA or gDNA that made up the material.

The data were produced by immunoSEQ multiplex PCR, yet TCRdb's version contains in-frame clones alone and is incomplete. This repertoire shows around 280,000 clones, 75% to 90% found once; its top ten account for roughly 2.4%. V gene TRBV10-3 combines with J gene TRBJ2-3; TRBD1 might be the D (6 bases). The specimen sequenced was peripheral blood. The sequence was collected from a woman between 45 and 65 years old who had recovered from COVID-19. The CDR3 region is CAISASTGGGTQYF. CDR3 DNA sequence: TGTGCCATCAGTGCCTCGACAGGCGGTGGGACGCAGTATTTT.